Included here is one TCR beta chain sequence, with context. The antigen is unknown. The data belong to a study of early T cells in non-severe SARS-CoV-2 infection. Study-wide context: With bulk RNA from unsorted whole blood as input, sequencing yielded unpaired chains.

Study-level points and caveats: The matching step, a VDJdb search, favored anti-spike CD8 responses and missed private and CD4 specificities.

The CDR3 runs 11 residues. In germline, CDR1 is ENHRY, CDR2 SYGVKD. V was trimmed by 4 bases and J by 6 bases, leaving 5 bases between them. Each single cDNA molecule received a unique molecular identifier. MiXCR was run by TCRdb on the 5' RACE reads, yielding one entry per CDR3 protein. The table includes about 44,000 distinct CDR3 sequences, around 6% detected once. The chain employs TRBV10-3 and TRBJ2-3; D gene ambiguous. This sequence originates from an adult who was a healthcare worker with PCR-confirmed SARS-CoV-2 infection or an uninfected control (not recorded which). The sample comprised whole blood. DNA for the CDR3: TGTGCCATCAGTGTAAGGGATACGCAGTATTTT. The encoded protein is CAISVRDTQYF.